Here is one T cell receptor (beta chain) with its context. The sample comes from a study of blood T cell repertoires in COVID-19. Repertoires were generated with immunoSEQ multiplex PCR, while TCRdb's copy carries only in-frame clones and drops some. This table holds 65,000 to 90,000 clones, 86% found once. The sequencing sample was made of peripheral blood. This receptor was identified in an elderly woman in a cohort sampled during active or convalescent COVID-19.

The CDR3 region has the DNA TGTGCCAGCCCGCCCGCCCGGGGACAAAACACTGAAGCTTTCTTT. Translated: CASPPARGQNTEAFF. J is TRBJ1-1 and V is TRBV19; a possible D gene is TRBD1 (6 bases). There are 15 residues in the CDR3. CDR1 and CDR2 from the germline V gene are LNHDA and SQIVND (reference sequence). Trimming shortened V by 9 bases and J by 2 bases, and 19 bases separated the two germline ends.